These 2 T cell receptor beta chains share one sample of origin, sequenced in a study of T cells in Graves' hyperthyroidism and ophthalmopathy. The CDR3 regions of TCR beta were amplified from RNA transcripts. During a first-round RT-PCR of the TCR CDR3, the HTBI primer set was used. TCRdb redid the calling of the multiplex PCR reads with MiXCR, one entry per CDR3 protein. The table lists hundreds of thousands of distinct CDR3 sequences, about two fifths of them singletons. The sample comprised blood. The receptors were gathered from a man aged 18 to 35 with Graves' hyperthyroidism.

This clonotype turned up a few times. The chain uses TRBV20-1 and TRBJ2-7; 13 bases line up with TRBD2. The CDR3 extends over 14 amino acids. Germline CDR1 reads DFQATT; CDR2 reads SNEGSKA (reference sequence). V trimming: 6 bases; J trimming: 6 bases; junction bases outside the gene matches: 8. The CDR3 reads CSALPGLAGVEQYF. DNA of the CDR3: TGCAGTGCCCTACCAGGACTAGCGGGAGTCGAGCAGTACTTC.

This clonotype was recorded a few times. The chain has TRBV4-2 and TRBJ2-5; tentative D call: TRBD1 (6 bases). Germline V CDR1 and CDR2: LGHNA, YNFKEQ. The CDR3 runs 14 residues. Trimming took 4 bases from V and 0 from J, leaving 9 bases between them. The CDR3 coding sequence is TGTGCCAGCAGCCGATGGGACAACCAAGAGACCCAGTACTTC. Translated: CASSRWDNQETQYF.